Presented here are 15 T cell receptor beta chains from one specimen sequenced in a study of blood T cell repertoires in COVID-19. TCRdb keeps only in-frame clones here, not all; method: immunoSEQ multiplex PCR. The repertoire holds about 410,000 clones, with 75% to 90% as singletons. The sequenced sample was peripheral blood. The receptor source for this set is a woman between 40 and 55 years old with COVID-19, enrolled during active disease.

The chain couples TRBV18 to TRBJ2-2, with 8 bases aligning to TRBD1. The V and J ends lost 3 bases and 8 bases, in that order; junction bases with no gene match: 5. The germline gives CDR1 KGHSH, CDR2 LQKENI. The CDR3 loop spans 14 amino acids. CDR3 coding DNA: TGTGCCAGCTCACCCGGGACAGGTCCTGGGGAGCTGTTTTTT. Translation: CASSPGTGPGELFF.

The CDR3 DNA is TGTGCCAGCAGTTTCTCCCCTGAAGGGGTGGAGGAGACCCAGTACTTC. Translated: CASSFSPEGVEETQYF. The genes are TRBV27 and TRBJ2-5; TRBD1 is a possible D gene (5 bases). The ends were cut back, 3 bases at V and 5 bases at J, with 19 bases in the middle. CDR1 is MNHEY, CDR2 SMNVEV, per germline (reference sequence). The CDR3 extends over 16 amino acids.

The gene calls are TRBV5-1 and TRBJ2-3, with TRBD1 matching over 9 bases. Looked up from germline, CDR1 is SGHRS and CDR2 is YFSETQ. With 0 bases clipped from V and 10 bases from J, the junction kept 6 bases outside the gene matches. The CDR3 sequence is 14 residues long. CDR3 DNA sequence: TGCGCCAGCAGCTTGGGGGGACAGGGAGGGTCGCAGTATTTT. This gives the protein CASSLGGQGGSQYF.

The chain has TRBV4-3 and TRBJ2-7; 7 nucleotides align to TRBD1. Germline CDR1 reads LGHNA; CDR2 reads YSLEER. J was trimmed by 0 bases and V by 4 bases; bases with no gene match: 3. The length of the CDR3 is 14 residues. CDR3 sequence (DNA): TGCGCCAGCAGCCGGCGACAGGGCTCCTACGAGCAGTACTTC. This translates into CASSRRQGSYEQYF.

CDR3 DNA: TGTGCCAGCAGTCGGACAGGGGGGGGAACCGATGAAGCTTTCTTT. Protein: CASSRTGGGTDEAFF. This chain uses TRBV28 with TRBJ1-1; 10 positions agree with TRBD1. In germline, CDR1 is MDHEN, CDR2 SYDVKM. CDR3 length: 15 amino acids. The J segment lost 7 bases and the V segment lost 5 bases, leaving 10 bases of the junction unmatched.

The CDR3 is CASRKEGASYGYTF. CDR3 DNA: TGTGCCAGCAGGAAAGAGGGGGCTAGCTATGGCTACACCTTC. This chain links TRBV5-4 with TRBJ1-2; TRBD1 aligns across 7 bases. CDR3 size: 14 residues. Germline V gene sequence: CDR1 SGHNT, CDR2 YYREEE (reference sequence). The J segment lost 4 bases and the V segment lost 5 bases, leaving 8 bases of the junction unmatched.

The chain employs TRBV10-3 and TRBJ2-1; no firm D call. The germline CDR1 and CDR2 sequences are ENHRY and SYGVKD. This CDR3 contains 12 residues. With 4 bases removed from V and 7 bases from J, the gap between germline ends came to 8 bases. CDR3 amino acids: CAISAPVNEQFF. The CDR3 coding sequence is TGTGCCATCAGTGCCCCCGTGAATGAGCAGTTCTTC.

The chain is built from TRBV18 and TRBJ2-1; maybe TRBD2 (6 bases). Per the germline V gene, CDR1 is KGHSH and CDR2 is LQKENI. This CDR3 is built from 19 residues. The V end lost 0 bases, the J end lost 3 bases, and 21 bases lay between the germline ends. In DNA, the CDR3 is TGTGCCAGCTCACCACCAATAGCGAGGGGAGGTCGAATCTACAATGAGCAGTTCTTC. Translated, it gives CASSPPIARGGRIYNEQFF.

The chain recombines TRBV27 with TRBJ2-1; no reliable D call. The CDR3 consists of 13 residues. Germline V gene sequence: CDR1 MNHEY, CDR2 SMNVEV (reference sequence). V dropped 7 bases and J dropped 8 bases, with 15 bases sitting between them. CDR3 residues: CASKQWLSDEQFF. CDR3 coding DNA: TGTGCCAGCAAGCAGTGGCTAAGCGATGAGCAGTTCTTC.

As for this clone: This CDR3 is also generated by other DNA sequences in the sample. CDR3 sequence (DNA): TGTGCCAGCAGTTACGGCCAGAACACTGAAGCTTTCTTT. It translates to CASSYGQNTEAFF. V gene TRBV6-5 combines with J gene TRBJ1-1; no firm D call. Germline values: CDR1 MNHEY, CDR2 SVGAGI. V was shortened by 2 bases and J by 1 base, with 5 bases between the two germline ends. CDR3 length: 13 amino acids.

In DNA form, the CDR3 reads TGTGCCAGCAGCTTAGGCCCGGGTGGCCTCGGGGAGCAGTACTTC. Amino acids: CASSLGPGGLGEQYF. The J gene is TRBJ2-7, the V gene TRBV7-2; D is uncertain. V lost 1 base, J lost 7 bases, and 17 bases lay in between. Germline CDR1 reads SGHTA; CDR2 reads FQGNSA. The CDR3 totals 15 residues.

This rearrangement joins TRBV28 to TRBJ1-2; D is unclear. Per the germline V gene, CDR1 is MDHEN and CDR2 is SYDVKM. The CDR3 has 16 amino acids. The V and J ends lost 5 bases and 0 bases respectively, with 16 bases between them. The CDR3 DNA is TGTGCCAGCAGTCCACCTCTTGTGTCAGCTAACTATGGCTACACCTTC. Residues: CASSPPLVSANYGYTF.

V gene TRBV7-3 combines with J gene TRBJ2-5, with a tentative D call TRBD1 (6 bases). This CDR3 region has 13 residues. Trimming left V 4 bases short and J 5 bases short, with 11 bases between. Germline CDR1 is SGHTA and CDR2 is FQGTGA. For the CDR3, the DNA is TGTGCCAGCAGCTCTACAGGGATGGAGACCCAGTACTTC. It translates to CASSSTGMETQYF. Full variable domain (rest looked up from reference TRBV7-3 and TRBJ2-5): GAGVSQTPSNKVTEKGKYVELRCDPISGHTALYWYRQSLGQGPEFLIYFQGTGAADDSGLPNDRFFAVRPEGSVSTLKIQRTERGDSAVYLCASSSTGMETQYFGPGTRLLVL.

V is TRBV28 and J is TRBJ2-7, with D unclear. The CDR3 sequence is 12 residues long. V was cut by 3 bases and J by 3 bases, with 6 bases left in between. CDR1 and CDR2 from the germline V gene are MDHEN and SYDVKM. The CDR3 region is CASSFNFYEQYF. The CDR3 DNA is TGTGCCAGCAGTTTTAACTTCTACGAGCAGTACTTC. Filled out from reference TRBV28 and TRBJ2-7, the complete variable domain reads DVKVTQSSRYLVKRTGEKVFLECVQDMDHENMFWYRQDPGLGLRLIYFSYDVKMKEKGDIPEGYSVSREKKERFSLILESASTNQTSMYLCASSFNFYEQYFGPGTRLTVT.

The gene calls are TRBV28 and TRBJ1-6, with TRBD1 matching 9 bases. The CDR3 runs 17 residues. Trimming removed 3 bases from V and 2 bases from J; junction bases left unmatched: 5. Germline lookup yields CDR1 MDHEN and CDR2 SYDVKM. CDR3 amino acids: CASSLPTGGPYNSPLHF. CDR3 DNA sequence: TGTGCCAGCAGTTTGCCGACAGGGGGGCCCTATAATTCACCCCTCCACTTT.